The sequence of this TCR beta chain was determined in a study of CD8 T cells in Susac syndrome. The V end was cut by 6 bases, the J end by 6 bases, with 17 bases between. The CDR3 covers 14 residues. Looked up from germline, CDR1 is LNHDA and CDR2 is SQIVND (reference sequence). A quantity of about 0.5 to 1 ug RNA underwent reverse transcription using random hexamers. Amplification of the TCR beta CDR3 was carried out by immunoSEQ multiplex PCR, which spanned a total of 54 Vbeta and 13 Jbeta segments. TCRdb reprocessed the immunoSEQ multiplex PCR reads via MiXCR and lists one record per CDR3 protein. This sample carries roughly 120,000 distinct CDR3 sequences, approximately 94% of them seen once, and the ten largest clones take roughly 0.13%.

This rearrangement joins TRBV19 to TRBJ1-1, with D tentatively TRBD1 (6 bases). This receptor was obtained from a human donor with multiple sclerosis. Sequenced: CD4+ T cells from PBMCs. The CDR3 reads CASRGQSSFSEAFF. CDR3 nucleotides: TGTGCCAGTAGAGGACAGTCTAGTTTCTCTGAAGCTTTCTTT.